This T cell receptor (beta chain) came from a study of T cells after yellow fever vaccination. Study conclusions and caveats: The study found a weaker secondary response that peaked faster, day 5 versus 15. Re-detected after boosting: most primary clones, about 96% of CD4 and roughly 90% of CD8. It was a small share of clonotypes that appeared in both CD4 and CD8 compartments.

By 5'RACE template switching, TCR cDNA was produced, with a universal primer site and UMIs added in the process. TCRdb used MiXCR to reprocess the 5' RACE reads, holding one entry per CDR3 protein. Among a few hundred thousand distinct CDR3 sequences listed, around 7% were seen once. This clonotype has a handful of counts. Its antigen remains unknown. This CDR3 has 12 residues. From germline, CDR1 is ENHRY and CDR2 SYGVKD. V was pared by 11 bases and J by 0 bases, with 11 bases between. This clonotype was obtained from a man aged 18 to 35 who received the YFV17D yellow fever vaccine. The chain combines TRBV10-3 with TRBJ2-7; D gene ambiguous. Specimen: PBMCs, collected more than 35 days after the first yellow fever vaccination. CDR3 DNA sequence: TGTGCCGTTAGGGAAAGCTCCTACGAGCAGTACTTC. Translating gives CAVRESSYEQYF.